The rows below give T cell receptor beta chains drawn from one sample of a study of cytomegalovirus exposure and HLA in healthy donors. The table came from immunoSEQ multiplex PCR; TCRdb's copy has only in-frame clones and leaves some out. The sample yields some 200,000 clones, over 80% seen once. Sequences were obtained from PBMCs. The receptor set was obtained from a boy under 10 years old in good health and CMV-seronegative. CDR3s include the opening cysteine and the closing phenylalanine or tryptophan. Each record gives: D gene, J gene, clone size, V gene, CDR3 DNA, CDR3 protein. D genes are given only for firm matches. Some rows have no size entry. The others give once, few or many, or a class for an expanded clone.

D: NA
J: TRBJ2-5
size: NA
V: TRBV1
DNA: TGCACCAGCAGCCAAGATACCAGAATTGGGTACTTC
CDR3: CTSSQDTRIGYF

D: NA
J: TRBJ1-1
size: few
V: TRBV6-5
DNA: TGTGCCAGCAGTTGGTCAGGGAACACTGAAGCTTTCTTT
CDR3: CASSWSGNTEAFF

D: NA
J: TRBJ2-5
size: NA
V: TRBV29-1
DNA: TGCAGCTTATGGACGAAGCAGGGGGAGACCCAGTACTTC
CDR3: CSLWTKQGETQYF

D: NA
J: TRBJ2-3
size: NA
V: TRBV7-9
DNA: TGTGCCAGCAGCTTAGACTATGCGGCGCCAGATACGCAGTATTTT
CDR3: CASSLDYAAPDTQYF

D: NA
J: TRBJ2-7
size: NA
V: TRBV25-1
DNA: TGTGCCAGCCAATGGGGGCGGGAGTACGAGCAGTACTTC
CDR3: CASQWGREYEQYF

D: TRBD2
J: TRBJ2-1
size: NA
V: TRBV19
DNA: TGTGCCAGTAGCCCAGGCGGGACTAACGCCTACAATGAGCAGTTCTTC
CDR3: CASSPGGTNAYNEQFF

D: TRBD1
J: TRBJ2-5
size: NA
V: TRBV11-3
DNA: TGTGCCAGCAGCGCCAGACAGGGGACCCAGTACTTC
CDR3: CASSARQGTQYF

D: NA
J: TRBJ1-5
size: few
V: TRBV2
DNA: TGTGCCAGCAGGGACTCCGCACCCGGGCAGCCCCAGCATTTT
CDR3: CASRDSAPGQPQHF

D: TRBD1
J: TRBJ2-7
size: NA
V: TRBV5-6
DNA: TGTGCCAGCAGCTTGTCCCAACCGGGACAGGGAAGATACGAGCAGTACTTC
CDR3: CASSLSQPGQGRYEQYF

D: NA
J: TRBJ2-3
size: NA
V: TRBV4-1
DNA: TGCGCCAGCAGCCAAGTGGGGCAGGGAATCGGAGATACGCAGTATTTT
CDR3: CASSQVGQGIGDTQYF

D: NA
J: TRBJ1-5
size: NA
V: TRBV19
DNA: TGTGCCAGTAGGAGCAGGGCCAATCAGCCCCAGCATTTT
CDR3: CASRSRANQPQHF

D: TRBD1
J: TRBJ2-1
size: few
V: TRBV6-5
DNA: TGTGCGACTAACAGGGGAACCTACAATGAGCAGTTCTTC
CDR3: CATNRGTYNEQFF

D: TRBD2
J: TRBJ2-1
size: NA
V: TRBV7-9
DNA: TGTGCCAGCAGCCCCGGACTAGCAGGCGATGAGCAGTTCTTC
CDR3: CASSPGLAGDEQFF

D: TRBD1
J: TRBJ1-2
size: NA
V: TRBV7-9
DNA: TGTGCCAGCAGCTTAGTCCGGGACAGGGGCACCTATGGCTACACCTTC
CDR3: CASSLVRDRGTYGYTF

D: TRBD2
J: TRBJ2-3
size: NA
V: TRBV4-1
DNA: TGCGCCAGCAGCCAAGAGGGACTAGCGGGAGGCACAGATACGCAGTATTTT
CDR3: CASSQEGLAGGTDTQYF

D: TRBD1
J: TRBJ2-2
size: NA
V: TRBV9
DNA: TGTGCCAGCAGTGATCCCGGGACAGGGACCACCGGGGAGCTGTTTTTT
CDR3: CASSDPGTGTTGELFF

D: TRBD1
J: TRBJ2-1
size: NA
V: TRBV25-1
DNA: TGTGCCAGCAGTACCCGACAGGGGGGAAATGAGCAGTTCTTC
CDR3: CASSTRQGGNEQFF

D: TRBD1
J: TRBJ1-2
size: NA
V: TRBV29-1
DNA: TGCAGCGTTGGGGGACAGGGTGGAGATGGCTACACCTTC
CDR3: CSVGGQGGDGYTF

D: NA
J: TRBJ2-1
size: NA
V: TRBV5-4
DNA: TGTGCCAGCAGCCGTTCAGGGGATGAGCAGTTCTTC
CDR3: CASSRSGDEQFF

D: NA
J: TRBJ2-7
size: once
V: TRBV6-5
DNA: TGTGCCAGCAGTTCATCGGTGGAACCAGGCTACGAGCAGTACTTC
CDR3: CASSSSVEPGYEQYF

D: TRBD1
J: TRBJ2-3
size: NA
V: TRBV29-1
DNA: TGCAGCGTTGAAAAGGACAGGGGAGGAGGCACAGATACGCAGTATTTT
CDR3: CSVEKDRGGGTDTQYF

D: NA
J: TRBJ1-1
size: few
V: TRBV5-1
DNA: TGCGCCAGCAGCATGGACGGCACTGAAGCTTTCTTT
CDR3: CASSMDGTEAFF

D: NA
J: TRBJ1-5
size: once
V: TRBV19
DNA: TGTGCCAGTAGTATAATGAGTCAGCCCCAGCATTTT
CDR3: CASSIMSQPQHF

D: TRBD1
J: TRBJ1-4
size: NA
V: TRBV5-1
DNA: TGCGCCAGCAGCCAAACAGGGGGACGTAATGAAAAACTGTTTTTT
CDR3: CASSQTGGRNEKLFF

D: NA
J: TRBJ1-1
size: NA
V: TRBV5-5
DNA: TGTGCCAGCACCGAAAGGGGGGGCACTGAAGCTTTCTTT
CDR3: CASTERGGTEAFF

D: NA
J: TRBJ1-1
size: NA
V: TRBV6-5
DNA: TGTGCCAGCAGTTACTACCGGACCGGGGGGAACACTGAAGCTTTCTTT
CDR3: CASSYYRTGGNTEAFF

D: TRBD1
J: TRBJ2-2
size: few
V: TRBV5-1
DNA: TGCGCCAGCAGATGGACAGGGGTGGGCGGGGAGCTGTTTTTT
CDR3: CASRWTGVGGELFF

D: NA
J: TRBJ1-5
size: NA
V: TRBV19
DNA: TGTGCCAGTAGTATACGGGGGACGGTGAGCAATCAGCCCCAGCATTTT
CDR3: CASSIRGTVSNQPQHF

D: TRBD1
J: TRBJ2-7
size: NA
V: TRBV28
DNA: TGTGCCAGCAGCCCCAGACAGGGGGTCTACGAGCAGTACTTC
CDR3: CASSPRQGVYEQYF

D: NA
J: TRBJ2-5
size: NA
V: TRBV4-1
DNA: TGCGCCAGCAGCCAAGATCGATCTAGTTTTAAAAAAGAGACCCAGTACTTC
CDR3: CASSQDRSSFKKETQYF

D: TRBD2
J: TRBJ2-3
size: NA
V: TRBV2
DNA: TGTGCCAGCAGTGGCGATGGGGCTAGCGGAAGCACAGATACGCAGTATTTT
CDR3: CASSGDGASGSTDTQYF

D: TRBD1
J: TRBJ1-5
size: NA
V: TRBV10-2
DNA: TGCGCCAGCAGAAGAGGGACAGGGTGGGAACAGCCCCAGCATTTT
CDR3: CASRRGTGWEQPQHF

D: TRBD1
J: TRBJ1-1
size: NA
V: TRBV13
DNA: TGTGCCAGCAGCTTAGAGGACAGGGGGGGGAACACTGAAGCTTTCTTT
CDR3: CASSLEDRGGNTEAFF

D: TRBD1
J: TRBJ1-2
size: NA
V: TRBV18
DNA: TGTGCCAGCTCAACAGGGACAGGGACCAACTATGGCTACACCTTC
CDR3: CASSTGTGTNYGYTF

D: NA
J: TRBJ1-1
size: few
V: TRBV6-5
DNA: TGTGCCAGCAGCCAGGGTAACACTGAAGCTTTCTTT
CDR3: CASSQGNTEAFF